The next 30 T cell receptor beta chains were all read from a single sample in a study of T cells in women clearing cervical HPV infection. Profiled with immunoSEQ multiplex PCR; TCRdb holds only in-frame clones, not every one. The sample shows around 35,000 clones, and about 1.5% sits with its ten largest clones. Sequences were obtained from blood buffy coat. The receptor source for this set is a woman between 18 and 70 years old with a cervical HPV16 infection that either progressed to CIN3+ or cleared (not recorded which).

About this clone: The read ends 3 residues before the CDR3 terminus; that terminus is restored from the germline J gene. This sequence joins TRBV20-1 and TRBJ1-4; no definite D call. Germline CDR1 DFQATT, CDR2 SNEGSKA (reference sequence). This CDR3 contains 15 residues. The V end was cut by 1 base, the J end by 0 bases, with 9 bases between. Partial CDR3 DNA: TGCAGTGCTAGAGGTCCATTGTCAACTAATGAAAAA. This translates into CSARGPLSTNEK. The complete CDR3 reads CSARGPLSTNEKLFF.

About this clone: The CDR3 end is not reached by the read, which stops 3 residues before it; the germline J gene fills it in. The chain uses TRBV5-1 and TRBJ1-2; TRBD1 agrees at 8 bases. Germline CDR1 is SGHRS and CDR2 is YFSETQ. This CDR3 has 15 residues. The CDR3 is CASSLDGQGTDTYTF. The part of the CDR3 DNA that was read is TGCGCCAGCAGCCTGGATGGACAGGGCACAGATACC.

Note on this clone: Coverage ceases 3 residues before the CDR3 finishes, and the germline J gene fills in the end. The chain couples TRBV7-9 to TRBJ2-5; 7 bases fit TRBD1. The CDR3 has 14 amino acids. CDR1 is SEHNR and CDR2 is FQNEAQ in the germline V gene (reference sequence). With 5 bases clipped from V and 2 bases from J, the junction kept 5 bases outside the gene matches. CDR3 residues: CASSKGQTQETQYF. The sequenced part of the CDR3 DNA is TGTGCCAGCAGCAAGGGACAGACTCAAGAGACC.

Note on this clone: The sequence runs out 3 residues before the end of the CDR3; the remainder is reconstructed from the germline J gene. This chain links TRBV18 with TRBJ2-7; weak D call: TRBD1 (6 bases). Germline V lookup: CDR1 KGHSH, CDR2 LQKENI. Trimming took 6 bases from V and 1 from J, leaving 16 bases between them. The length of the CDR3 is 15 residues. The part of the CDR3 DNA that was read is TGTGCCAGCTCTCCATTGACAGGAAATTCCTACGAG. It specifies CASSPLTGNSYE. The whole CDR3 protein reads CASSPLTGNSYEQYF.

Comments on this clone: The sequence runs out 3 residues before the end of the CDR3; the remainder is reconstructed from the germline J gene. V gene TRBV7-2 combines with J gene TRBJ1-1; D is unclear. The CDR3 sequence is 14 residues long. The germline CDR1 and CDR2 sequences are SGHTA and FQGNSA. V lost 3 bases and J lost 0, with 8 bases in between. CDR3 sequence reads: CASSFSRVNTEAFF. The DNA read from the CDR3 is TGTGCCAGCAGCTTTAGTAGGGTGAACACTGAA.

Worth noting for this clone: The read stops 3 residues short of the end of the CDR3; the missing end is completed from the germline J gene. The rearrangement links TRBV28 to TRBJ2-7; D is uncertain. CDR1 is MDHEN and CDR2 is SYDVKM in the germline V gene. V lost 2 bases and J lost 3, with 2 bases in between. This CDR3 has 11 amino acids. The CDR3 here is CASSLRYEQYF. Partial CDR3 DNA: TGTGCCAGCAGTTTACGCTACGAG. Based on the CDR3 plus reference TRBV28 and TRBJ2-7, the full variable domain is DVKVTQSSRYLVKRTGEKVFLECVQDMDHENMFWYRQDPGLGLRLIYFSYDVKMKEKGDIPEGYSVSREKKERFSLILESASTNQTSMYLCASSLRYEQYFGPGTRLTVT.

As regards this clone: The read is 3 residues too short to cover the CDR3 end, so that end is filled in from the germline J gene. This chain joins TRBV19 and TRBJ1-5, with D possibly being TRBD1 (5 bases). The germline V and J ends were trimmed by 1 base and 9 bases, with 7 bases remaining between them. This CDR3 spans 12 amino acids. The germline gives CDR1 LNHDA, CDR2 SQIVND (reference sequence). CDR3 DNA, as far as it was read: TGTGCCAGTAGTATAGTCCAGGGGCCC. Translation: CASSIVQGP. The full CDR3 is CASSIVQGPQHF. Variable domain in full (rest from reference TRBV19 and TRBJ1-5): DGGITQSPKYLFRKEGQNVTLSCEQNLNHDAMYWYRQDPGQGLRLIYYSQIVNDFQKGDIAEGYSVSREKKESFPLTVTSAQKNPTAFYLCASSIVQGPQHFGDGTRLSIL.

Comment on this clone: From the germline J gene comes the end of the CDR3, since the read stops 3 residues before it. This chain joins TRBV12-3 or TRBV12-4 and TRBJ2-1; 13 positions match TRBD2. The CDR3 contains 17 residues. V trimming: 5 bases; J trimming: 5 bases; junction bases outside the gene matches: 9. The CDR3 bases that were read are TGTGCCAGCAGTCCCGGACTAGCGGGGGCCGGGGACAATGAG. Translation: CASSPGLAGAGDNE. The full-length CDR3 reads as CASSPGLAGAGDNEQFF.

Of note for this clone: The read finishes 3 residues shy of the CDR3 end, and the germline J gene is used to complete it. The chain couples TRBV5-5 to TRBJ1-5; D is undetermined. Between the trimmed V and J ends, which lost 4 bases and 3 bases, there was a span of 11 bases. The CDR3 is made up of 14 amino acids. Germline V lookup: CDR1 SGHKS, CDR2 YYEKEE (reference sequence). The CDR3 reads CASSPDTYNQPQHF. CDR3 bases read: TGTGCCAGCAGCCCTGACACTTACAATCAGCCC.

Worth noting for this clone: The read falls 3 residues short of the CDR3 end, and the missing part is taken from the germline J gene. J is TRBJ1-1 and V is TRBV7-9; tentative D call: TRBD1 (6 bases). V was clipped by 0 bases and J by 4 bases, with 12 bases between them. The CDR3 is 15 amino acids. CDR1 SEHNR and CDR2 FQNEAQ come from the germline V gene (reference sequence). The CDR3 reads CASSLAAGDITEAFF. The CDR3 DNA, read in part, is TGTGCCAGCAGCTTAGCCGCAGGGGATATCACTGAA.

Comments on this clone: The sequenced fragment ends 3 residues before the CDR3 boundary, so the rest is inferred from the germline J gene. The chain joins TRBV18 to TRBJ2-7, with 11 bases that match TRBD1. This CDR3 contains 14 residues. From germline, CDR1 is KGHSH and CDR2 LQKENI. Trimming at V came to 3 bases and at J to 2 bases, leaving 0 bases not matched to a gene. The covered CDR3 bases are TGTGCCAGCTCACCGGGACAGGGGGCCTACGAG. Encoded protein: CASSPGQGAYE. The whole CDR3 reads CASSPGQGAYEQYF.

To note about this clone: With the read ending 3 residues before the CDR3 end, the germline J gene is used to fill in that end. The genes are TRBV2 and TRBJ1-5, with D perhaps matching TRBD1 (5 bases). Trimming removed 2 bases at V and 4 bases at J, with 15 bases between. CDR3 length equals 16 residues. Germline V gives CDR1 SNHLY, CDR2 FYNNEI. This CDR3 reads CASSEPYFDSNQPQHF. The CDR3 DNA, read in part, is TGTGCCAGCAGTGAACCATACTTCGACAGTAATCAGCCC.

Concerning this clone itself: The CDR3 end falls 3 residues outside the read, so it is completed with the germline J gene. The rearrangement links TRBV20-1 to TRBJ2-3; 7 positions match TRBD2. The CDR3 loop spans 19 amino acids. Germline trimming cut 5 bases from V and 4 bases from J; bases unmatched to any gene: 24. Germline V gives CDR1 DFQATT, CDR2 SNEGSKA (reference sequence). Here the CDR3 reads CSAPIGLAELFVSPDTQYF. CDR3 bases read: TGCAGTGCTCCAATCGGGCTAGCGGAGCTGTTTGTGAGTCCAGATACG.

The sequenced part of the CDR3 DNA is TGTGCCAGTAGCGTTCGGGGCACCGGGGAG. Its translation is CASSVRGTGE. The whole CDR3 is CASSVRGTGELFF. This chain connects TRBV19 to TRBJ2-2, with TRBD2 as a possible D gene (5 bases). The observed sequence ends 3 residues before the CDR3 terminus, with the missing tail filled in from the germline J gene. This CDR3 has 13 residues. Germline V gene data show CDR1 as LNHDA and CDR2 as SQIVND (reference sequence). Deletions cut 6 bases from V and 4 bases from J, with 9 bases between.

The covered CDR3 bases are TGCGCCAGCAGCTTTTCTAGGACTAGCGGGAACAATGAG. It translates to CASSFSRTSGNNE. From start to end, the CDR3 is CASSFSRTSGNNEQFF. The rearrangement joins TRBV5-1 to TRBJ2-1; TRBD2 aligns across 12 bases. The CDR3 goes on 3 residues after the read ends, and that part is filled in from the germline J gene. Trimming at V came to 2 bases and at J to 5 bases, leaving 5 bases not matched to a gene. The CDR3 consists of 16 residues. The germline CDR1 and CDR2 sequences are SGHRS and YFSETQ.

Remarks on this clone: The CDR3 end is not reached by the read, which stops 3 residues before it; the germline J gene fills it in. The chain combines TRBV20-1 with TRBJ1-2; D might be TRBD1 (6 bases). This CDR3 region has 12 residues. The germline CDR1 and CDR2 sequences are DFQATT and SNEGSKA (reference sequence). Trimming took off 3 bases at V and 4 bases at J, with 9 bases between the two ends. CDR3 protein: CSASGGRYGYTF. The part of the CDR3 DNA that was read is TGCAGTGCTAGTGGGGGCCGCTATGGC.

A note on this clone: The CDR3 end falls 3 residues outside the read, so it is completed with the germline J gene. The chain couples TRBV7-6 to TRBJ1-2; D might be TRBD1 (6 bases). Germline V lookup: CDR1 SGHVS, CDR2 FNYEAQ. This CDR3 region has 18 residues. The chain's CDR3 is CASSLAPRTEVAKNIYTF. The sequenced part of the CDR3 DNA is TGTGCCAGCAGCTTAGCGCCAAGGACAGAGGTAGCCAAAAACATC.

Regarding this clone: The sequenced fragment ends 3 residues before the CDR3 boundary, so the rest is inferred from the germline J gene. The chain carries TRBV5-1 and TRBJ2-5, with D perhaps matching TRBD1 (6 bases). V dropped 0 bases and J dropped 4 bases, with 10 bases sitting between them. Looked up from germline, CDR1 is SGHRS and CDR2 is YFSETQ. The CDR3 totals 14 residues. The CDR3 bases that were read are TGCGCCAGCAGCTTGGACAGGGTTGGAGAGACC. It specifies CASSLDRVGET. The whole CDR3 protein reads CASSLDRVGETQYF. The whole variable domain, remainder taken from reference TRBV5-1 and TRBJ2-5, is KAGVTQTPRYLIKTRGQQVTLSCSPISGHRSVSWYQQTPGQGLQFLFEYFSETQRNKGNFPGRFSGRQFSNSRSEMNVSTLELGDSALYLCASSLDRVGETQYFGPGTRLLVL.

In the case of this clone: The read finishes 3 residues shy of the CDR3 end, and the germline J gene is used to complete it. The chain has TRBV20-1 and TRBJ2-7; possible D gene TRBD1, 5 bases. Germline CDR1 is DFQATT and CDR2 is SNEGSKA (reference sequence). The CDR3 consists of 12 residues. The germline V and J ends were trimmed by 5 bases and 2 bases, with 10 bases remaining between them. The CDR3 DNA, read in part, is TGCAGTGCTCCCGACAGTACCTACGAG. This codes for CSAPDSTYE. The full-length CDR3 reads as CSAPDSTYEQYF.

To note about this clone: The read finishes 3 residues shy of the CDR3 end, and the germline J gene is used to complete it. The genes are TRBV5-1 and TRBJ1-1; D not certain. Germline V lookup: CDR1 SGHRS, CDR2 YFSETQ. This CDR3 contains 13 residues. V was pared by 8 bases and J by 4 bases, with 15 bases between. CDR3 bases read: TGCGCCAGTAGAGCCGACTCCTCCACTGAA. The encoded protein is CASRADSSTE. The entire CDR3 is CASRADSSTEAFF.

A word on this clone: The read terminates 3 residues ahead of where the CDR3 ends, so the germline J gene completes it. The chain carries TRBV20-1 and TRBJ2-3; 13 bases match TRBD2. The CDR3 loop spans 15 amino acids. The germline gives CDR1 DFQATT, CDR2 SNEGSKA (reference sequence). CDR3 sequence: CSAHGTSGNQETQYF. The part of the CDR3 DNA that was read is TGCAGTGCGCACGGGACTAGCGGGAACCAAGAGACG.

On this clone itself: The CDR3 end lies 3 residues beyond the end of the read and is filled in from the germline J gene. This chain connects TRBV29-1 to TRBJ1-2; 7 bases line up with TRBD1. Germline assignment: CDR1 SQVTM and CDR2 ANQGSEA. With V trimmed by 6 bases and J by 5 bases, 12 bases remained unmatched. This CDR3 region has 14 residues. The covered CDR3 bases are TGCAGCGTCCGACCCCGGGACAGAAAGTATGGC. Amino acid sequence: CSVRPRDRKYG. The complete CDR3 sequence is CSVRPRDRKYGYTF.

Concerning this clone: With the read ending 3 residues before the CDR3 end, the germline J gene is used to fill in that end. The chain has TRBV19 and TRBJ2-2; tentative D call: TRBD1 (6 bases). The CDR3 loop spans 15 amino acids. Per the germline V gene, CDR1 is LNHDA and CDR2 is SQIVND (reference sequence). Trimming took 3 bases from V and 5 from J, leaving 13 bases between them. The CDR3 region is CASSIPGARTGELFF. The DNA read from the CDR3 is TGTGCCAGTAGTATCCCAGGGGCAAGAACCGGGGAG.

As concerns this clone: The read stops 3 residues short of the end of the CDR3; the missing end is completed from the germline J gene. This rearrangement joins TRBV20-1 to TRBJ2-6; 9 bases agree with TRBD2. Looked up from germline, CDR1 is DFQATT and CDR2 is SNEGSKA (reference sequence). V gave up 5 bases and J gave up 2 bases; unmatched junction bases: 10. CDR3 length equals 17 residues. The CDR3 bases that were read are TGCAGTGCTCAGAAATCGGCGGGGGGGGCTGGGGCCAACGTC. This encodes CSAQKSAGGAGANV. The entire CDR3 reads CSAQKSAGGAGANVLTF.

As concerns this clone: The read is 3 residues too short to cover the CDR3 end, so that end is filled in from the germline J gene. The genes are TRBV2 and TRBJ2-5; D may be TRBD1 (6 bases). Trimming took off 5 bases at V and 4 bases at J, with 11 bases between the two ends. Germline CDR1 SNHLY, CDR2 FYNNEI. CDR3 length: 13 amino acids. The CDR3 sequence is CASSYRVGETQYF. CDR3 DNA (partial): TGTGCCAGCAGTTACAGGGTCGGAGAGACC.

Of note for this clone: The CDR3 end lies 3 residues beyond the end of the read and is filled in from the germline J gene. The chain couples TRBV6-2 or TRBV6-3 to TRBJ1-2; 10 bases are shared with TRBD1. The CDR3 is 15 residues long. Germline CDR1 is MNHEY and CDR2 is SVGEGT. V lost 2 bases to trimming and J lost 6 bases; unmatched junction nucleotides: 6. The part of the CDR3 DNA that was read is TGTGCCAGCAGTTACGTCGACAGGGGGCGCGATGGC. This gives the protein CASSYVDRGRDG. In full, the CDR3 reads CASSYVDRGRDGYTF.

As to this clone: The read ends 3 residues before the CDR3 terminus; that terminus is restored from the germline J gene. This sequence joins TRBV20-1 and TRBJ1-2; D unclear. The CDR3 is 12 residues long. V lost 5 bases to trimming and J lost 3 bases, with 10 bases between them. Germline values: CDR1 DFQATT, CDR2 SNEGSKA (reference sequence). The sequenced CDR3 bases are TGCAGTGCTGATACAGCTTACTATGGC. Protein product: CSADTAYYG. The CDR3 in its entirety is CSADTAYYGYTF.

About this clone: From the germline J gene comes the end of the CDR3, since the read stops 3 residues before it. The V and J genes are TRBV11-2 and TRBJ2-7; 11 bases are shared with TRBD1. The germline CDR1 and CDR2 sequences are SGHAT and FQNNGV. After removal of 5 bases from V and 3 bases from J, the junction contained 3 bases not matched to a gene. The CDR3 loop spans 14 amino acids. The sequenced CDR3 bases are TGTGCCAGCAGCCTTGGGACAGGGGGCTACGAG. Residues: CASSLGTGGYE. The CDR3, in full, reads CASSLGTGGYEQYF.

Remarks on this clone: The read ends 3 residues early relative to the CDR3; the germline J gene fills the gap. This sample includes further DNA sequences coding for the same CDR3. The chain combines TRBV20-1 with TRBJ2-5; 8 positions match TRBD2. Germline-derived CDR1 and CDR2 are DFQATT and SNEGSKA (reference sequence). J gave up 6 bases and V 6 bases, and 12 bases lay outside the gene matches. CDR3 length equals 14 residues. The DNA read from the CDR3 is TGCAGTGCAAATCCGACTAGCGAGCTGAAGACC. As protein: CSANPTSELKT. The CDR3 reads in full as CSANPTSELKTQYF.

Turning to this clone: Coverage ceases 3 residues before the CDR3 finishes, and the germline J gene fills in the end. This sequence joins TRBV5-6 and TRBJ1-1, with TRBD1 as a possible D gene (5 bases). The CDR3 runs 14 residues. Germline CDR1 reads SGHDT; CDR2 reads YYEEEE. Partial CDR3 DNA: TGTGCCAGCAGCCCAGGGTATCCCCCGCTCGAA. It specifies CASSPGYPPLE. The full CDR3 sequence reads CASSPGYPPLEAFF. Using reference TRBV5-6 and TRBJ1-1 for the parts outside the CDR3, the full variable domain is DAGVTQSPTHLIKTRGQQVTLRCSPKSGHDTVSWYQQALGQGPQFIFQYYEEEERQRGNFPDRFSGHQFPNYSSELNVNALLLGDSALYLCASSPGYPPLEAFFGQGTRLTVV.